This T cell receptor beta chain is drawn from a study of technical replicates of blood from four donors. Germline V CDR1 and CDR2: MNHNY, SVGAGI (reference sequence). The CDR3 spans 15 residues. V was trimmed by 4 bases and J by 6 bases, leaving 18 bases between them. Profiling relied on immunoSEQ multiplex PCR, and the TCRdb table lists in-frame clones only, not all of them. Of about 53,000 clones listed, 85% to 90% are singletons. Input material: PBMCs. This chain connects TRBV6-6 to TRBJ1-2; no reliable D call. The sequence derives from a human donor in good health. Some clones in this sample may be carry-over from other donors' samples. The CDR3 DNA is TGTGCCAGCAGTTGGGCCCCGGAAGGAAAGGATGGCTACACCTTC. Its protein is CASSWAPEGKDGYTF.